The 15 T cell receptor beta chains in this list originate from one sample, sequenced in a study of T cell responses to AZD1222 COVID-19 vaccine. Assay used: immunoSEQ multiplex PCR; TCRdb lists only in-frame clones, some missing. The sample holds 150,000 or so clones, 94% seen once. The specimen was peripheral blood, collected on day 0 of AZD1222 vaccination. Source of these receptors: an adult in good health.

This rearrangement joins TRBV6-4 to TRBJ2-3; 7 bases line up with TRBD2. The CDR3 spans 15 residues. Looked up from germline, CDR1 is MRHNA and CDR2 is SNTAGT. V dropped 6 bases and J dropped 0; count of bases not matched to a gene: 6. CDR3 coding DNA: TGTGCCAGCAGCTCCCGGGGGGAGAGCACAGATACGCAGTATTTT. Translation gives CASSSRGESTDTQYF.

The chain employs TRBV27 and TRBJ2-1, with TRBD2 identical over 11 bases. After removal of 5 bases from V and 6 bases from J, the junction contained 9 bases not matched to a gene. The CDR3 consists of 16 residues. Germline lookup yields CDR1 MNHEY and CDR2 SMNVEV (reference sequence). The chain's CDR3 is CASSPSLAGGSNEQFF. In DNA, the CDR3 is TGTGCCAGCAGTCCGTCCCTAGCGGGAGGAAGCAATGAGCAGTTCTTC.

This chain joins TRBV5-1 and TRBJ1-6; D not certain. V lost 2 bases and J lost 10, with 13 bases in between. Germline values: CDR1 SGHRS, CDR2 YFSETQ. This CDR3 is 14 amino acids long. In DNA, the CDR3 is TGCGCCAGCAGCTTCGACACTTTTTCGTCACCCCTCCACTTT. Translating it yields CASSFDTFSSPLHF.

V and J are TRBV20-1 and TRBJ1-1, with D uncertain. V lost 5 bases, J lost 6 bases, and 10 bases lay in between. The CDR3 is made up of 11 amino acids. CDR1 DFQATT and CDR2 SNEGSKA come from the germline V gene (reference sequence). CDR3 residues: CSAYGVAEAFF. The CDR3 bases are TGCAGTGCTTACGGGGTCGCTGAAGCTTTCTTT.

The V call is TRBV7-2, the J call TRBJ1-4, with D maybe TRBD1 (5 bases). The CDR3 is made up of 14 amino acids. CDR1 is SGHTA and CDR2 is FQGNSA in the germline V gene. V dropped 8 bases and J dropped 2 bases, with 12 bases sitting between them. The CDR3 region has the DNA TGTGCCAGCGGACCTGGGGGGACTAATGAAAAACTGTTTTTT. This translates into CASGPGGTNEKLFF. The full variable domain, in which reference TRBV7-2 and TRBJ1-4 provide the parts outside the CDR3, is GAGVSQSPSNKVTEKGKDVELRCDPISGHTALYWYRQSLGQGLEFLIYFQGNSAPDKSGLPSDRFSAERTGGSVSTLTIQRTQQEDSAVYLCASGPGGTNEKLFFGSGTQLSVL.

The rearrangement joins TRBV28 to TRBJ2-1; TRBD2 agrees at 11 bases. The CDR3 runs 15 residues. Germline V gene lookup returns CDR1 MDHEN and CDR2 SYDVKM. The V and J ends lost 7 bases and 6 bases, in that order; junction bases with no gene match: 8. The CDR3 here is CASKPGLADFNEQFF. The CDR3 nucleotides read TGTGCCAGCAAACCGGGACTAGCGGACTTCAATGAGCAGTTCTTC.

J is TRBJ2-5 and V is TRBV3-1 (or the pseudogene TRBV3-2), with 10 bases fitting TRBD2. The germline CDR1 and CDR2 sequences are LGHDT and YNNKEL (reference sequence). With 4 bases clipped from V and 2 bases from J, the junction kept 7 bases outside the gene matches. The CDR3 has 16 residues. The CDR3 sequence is CASSRGTSVRQETQYF. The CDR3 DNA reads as TGTGCCAGCAGCCGCGGGACTAGCGTACGACAAGAGACCCAGTACTTC.

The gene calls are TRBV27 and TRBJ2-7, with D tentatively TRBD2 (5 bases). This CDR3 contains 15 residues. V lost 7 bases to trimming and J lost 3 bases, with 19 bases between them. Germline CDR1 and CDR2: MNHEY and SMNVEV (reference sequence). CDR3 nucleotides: TGTGCCAGCATATTACGGGCTGGGAGCGGCTACGAGCAGTACTTC. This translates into CASILRAGSGYEQYF.

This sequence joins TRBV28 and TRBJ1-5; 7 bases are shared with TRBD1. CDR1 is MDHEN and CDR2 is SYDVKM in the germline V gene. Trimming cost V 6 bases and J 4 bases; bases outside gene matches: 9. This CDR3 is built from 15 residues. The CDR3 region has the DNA TGTGCCAGCAGCCTCCACCGGGACAGAAATCAGCCCCAGCATTTT. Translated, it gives CASSLHRDRNQPQHF.

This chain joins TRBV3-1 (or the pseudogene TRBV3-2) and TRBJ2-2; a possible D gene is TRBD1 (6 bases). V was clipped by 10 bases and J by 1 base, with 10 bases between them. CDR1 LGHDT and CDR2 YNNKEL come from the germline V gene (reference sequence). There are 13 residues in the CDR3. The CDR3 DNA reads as TGTGCCACCCCGGACAGGAACACCGGGGAGCTGTTTTTT. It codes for CATPDRNTGELFF.

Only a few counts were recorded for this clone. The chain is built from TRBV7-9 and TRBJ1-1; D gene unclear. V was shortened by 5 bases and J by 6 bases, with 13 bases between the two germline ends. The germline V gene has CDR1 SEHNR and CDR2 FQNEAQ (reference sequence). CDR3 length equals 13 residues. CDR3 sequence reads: CASSPGISAEAFF. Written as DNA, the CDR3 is TGTGCCAGCAGCCCCGGGATCAGCGCTGAAGCTTTCTTT.

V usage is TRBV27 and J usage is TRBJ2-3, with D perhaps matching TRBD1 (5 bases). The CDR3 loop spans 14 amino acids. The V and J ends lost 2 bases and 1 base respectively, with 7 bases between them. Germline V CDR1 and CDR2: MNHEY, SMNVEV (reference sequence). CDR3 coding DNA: TGTGCCAGCAGTTTAGGGGCGGGCACAGATACGCAGTATTTT. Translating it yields CASSLGAGTDTQYF.

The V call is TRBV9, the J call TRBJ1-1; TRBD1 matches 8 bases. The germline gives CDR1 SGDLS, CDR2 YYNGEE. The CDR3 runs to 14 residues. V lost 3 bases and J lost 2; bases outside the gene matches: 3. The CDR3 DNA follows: TGTGCCAGCAGCGCCGACAGGGGTAACACTGAAGCTTTCTTT. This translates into CASSADRGNTEAFF.

CDR3 amino acids: CASSLVVTSGNTIYF. The CDR3 DNA reads TGTGCCAGCAGCTTGGTGGTCACCTCTGGAAACACCATATATTTT. The V and J genes are TRBV5-5 and TRBJ1-3; D not certain. This CDR3 is built from 15 residues. V was clipped by 0 bases and J by 0 bases, with 7 bases between them. The germline gives CDR1 SGHKS, CDR2 YYEKEE (reference sequence).

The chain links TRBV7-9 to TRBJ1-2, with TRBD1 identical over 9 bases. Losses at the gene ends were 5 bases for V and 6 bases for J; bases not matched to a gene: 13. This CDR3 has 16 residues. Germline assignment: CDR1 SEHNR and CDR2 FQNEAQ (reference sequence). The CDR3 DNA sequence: TGTGCCAGCAGCGTTAGATTAGACCGGGACAGGGATGGCTACACCTTC. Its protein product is CASSVRLDRDRDGYTF.